This T cell receptor beta chain was captured in a study of blood T cell repertoires in COVID-19. In the study overall: Italy, Spain and the United States were the sources of the convalescent and acute COVID-19 samples. The cDNA or gDNA used as material had been derived from T cells, B-cell-depleted T cells, or PBMCs.

CDR3 length: 11 residues. From germline, CDR1 is DFQATT and CDR2 SNEGSKA (reference sequence). The germline V and J ends were trimmed by 6 bases and 4 bases, with 9 bases remaining between them. Source study methods: Estimation of nucleated cell counts relied on the amplification of reference gene primers. Assay: immunoSEQ multiplex PCR; the TCRdb copy retains only in-frame clones and omits some. V, J and clone size are those of that table, while D and trimming were read from the DNA. The sample yields under 95,000 clones, about four fifths seen once. This clone appeared a few times. The clonotype originates from a man aged 45-65 years with acute or convalescent COVID-19. What was sequenced was peripheral blood. The rearrangement links TRBV20-1 to TRBJ1-2; D gene unclear. The CDR3 bases are TGCAGTGCCCAAGTCGGCTATGGCTACACCTTC. Translation: CSAQVGYGYTF.